A single TCR beta chain is shown here with its context. The CDR3 extends over 15 amino acids. CDR1 SGHTA and CDR2 FQGNSA come from the germline V gene. V was clipped by 5 bases and J by 4 bases, with 14 bases between them. Some clones are missing from TCRdb's copy, which holds only in-frame ones; the method was immunoSEQ multiplex PCR. The sample comprises 40,000 to 50,000 clones, around 86% of which are singletons, and around a fifth rests with the top ten. The data stem from a study of blood T cell repertoires in COVID-19. In the study overall: There were acute and convalescent COVID-19 samples, and they came from the United States, Italy and Spain.

The source of this sequence is a man aged 50 to 60 with active COVID-19. This sequence joins TRBV7-2 and TRBJ2-2; D is possibly TRBD1 (5 bases). Sample: peripheral blood. This chain's CDR3 is CASSQRQPGTGELFF. DNA of the CDR3: TGTGCCAGCAGCCAGAGACAGCCAGGCACCGGGGAGCTGTTTTTT.